One and the same sample provided the 31 T cell receptor beta chains below, sequenced in a study of shared T cell receptors in the human thymus. The table came from immunoSEQ multiplex PCR; TCRdb's copy has only in-frame clones and leaves some out. The sample has fewer than 700,000 clones; 85% to 90% are singletons. This sample was also put to use in a study of human thymus T cells.

Specimen: thymocytes. The source is a boy less than two years old with a congenital heart defect.

The chain couples TRBV10-2 to TRBJ1-2; D perhaps matches TRBD1 (6 bases). The CDR3 extends over 14 amino acids. Germline V gene data show CDR1 as WSHSY and CDR2 as SAAADI. V was trimmed by 7 bases and J by 6 bases, leaving 18 bases between them. Here the CDR3 DNA reads TGCGCCAGCATGGAAGGAGAACAGGGAAATGGCTACACCTTC. It codes for CASMEGEQGNGYTF.

This chain uses TRBV6-1 with TRBJ2-1, with D maybe TRBD2 (6 bases). Germline V lookup: CDR1 MNHNS, CDR2 SASEGT. The V and J ends lost 3 bases and 5 bases respectively, with 11 bases between them. The CDR3 has 14 residues. CDR3 DNA: TGTGCCAGCAGTGATGGGCGGGGCAACAATGAGCAGTTCTTC. Translation: CASSDGRGNNEQFF.

The chain is built from TRBV6-6 and TRBJ2-2, with TRBD2 as a possible D gene (6 bases). The CDR3 spans 14 residues. Germline CDR1 is MNHNY and CDR2 is SVGAGI (reference sequence). V lost 6 bases, J lost 5 bases, and 13 bases lay in between. The CDR3: CASRETGETGELFF. The CDR3 coding sequence is TGTGCCAGCAGAGAAACGGGGGAAACCGGGGAGCTGTTTTTT.

This chain uses TRBV7-2 with TRBJ2-3; TRBD2 matches at 12 bases. V trimming: 1 base; J trimming: 2 bases; junction bases outside the gene matches: 7. Per germline, CDR1 SGHTA and CDR2 FQGNSA. This CDR3 is built from 18 residues. The CDR3 region has the DNA TGTGCCAGCAGCTTAGGCGCCCTAGCGGGAGGGATCACAGATACGCAGTATTTT. Translation: CASSLGALAGGITDTQYF.

The rearrangement uses TRBV27 and TRBJ2-1, with 9 bases that match TRBD1. In germline, CDR1 is MNHEY, CDR2 SMNVEV (reference sequence). The V gene end was trimmed by 7 bases and the J gene end by 0 bases; junction bases not matched to a gene: 7. The CDR3 totals 16 residues. The CDR3 protein is CASTHRGQGSYNEQFF. The DNA for the CDR3 is TGTGCCAGCACCCATCGGGGACAGGGCTCCTACAATGAGCAGTTCTTC.

This clone was detected once. The rearrangement uses TRBV12-5 and TRBJ2-7; the match to TRBD2 covers 9 bases. Germline CDR1 is LGHNT and CDR2 is FRNRAP. The CDR3 is 18 amino acids. The V gene end was trimmed by 6 bases and the J gene end by 2 bases; junction bases not matched to a gene: 17. The CDR3, as DNA: TGTGCTAGTGGACGCCCCAGGGGCTTGGGACTAGCCCCCTACGAGCAGTACTTC. It encodes CASGRPRGLGLAPYEQYF.

The chain is built from TRBV5-4 and TRBJ2-2; 15 bases align to TRBD2. The CDR3 length is 17 residues. Germline CDR1 is SGHNT and CDR2 is YYREEE (reference sequence). V gave up 4 bases and J gave up 4 bases; unmatched junction bases: 5. The CDR3 bases are TGTGCCAGCAGCCGGACTAGCGGGAGGGCCGGCACCGGGGAGCTGTTTTTT. Translated, it gives CASSRTSGRAGTGELFF.

The chain combines TRBV18 with TRBJ1-5; TRBD1 aligns across 8 bases. CDR3 length equals 14 residues. Per germline, CDR1 KGHSH and CDR2 LQKENI. V was clipped by 6 bases and J by 7 bases; unmatched bases: 8. CDR3 amino acids: CASSRTGYGQPQHF. In DNA, the CDR3 is TGTGCCAGCTCCCGGACAGGGTATGGGCAGCCCCAGCATTTT.

The chain combines TRBV6-5 with TRBJ2-3, with D hard to call. Germline V gene sequence: CDR1 MNHEY, CDR2 SVGAGI. V lost 4 bases and J lost 2, with 7 bases in between. The CDR3 has 13 residues. CDR3 nucleotides: TGTGCCAGCAGTTGGGCAGACACAGATACGCAGTATTTT. The encoded protein is CASSWADTDTQYF.

The chain is built from TRBV4-3 and TRBJ2-5; D is possibly TRBD2 (5 bases). There are 15 residues in the CDR3. Trimming took off 1 base at V and 0 bases at J, with 9 bases between the two ends. Germline-derived CDR1 and CDR2 are LGHNA and YSLEER. The CDR3 sequence is CASSQGREYQETQYF. CDR3 sequence (DNA): TGCGCCAGCAGCCAAGGCCGGGAATACCAAGAGACCCAGTACTTC.

This rearrangement joins TRBV7-7 to TRBJ2-5, with D possibly being TRBD1 (6 bases). CDR1 SSHAT and CDR2 FNYEAQ come from the germline V gene (reference sequence). With 9 bases removed from V and 4 bases from J, the gap between germline ends came to 15 bases. The CDR3 contains 13 residues. For the CDR3, the DNA is TGTGCCAGAACCGAACAGGGAAGAGAGACCCAGTACTTC. Protein product: CARTEQGRETQYF.

Comments on this clone: This CDR3 is also generated by other DNA sequences in the sample. This chain connects TRBV20-1 to TRBJ1-2; D call uncertain. The CDR3 has 10 residues. Germline lookup yields CDR1 DFQATT and CDR2 SNEGSKA (reference sequence). Trimming pared 4 bases from V and 3 bases from J, leaving 3 bases between. The DNA for the CDR3 is TGCAGTGCTACCGACTATGGCTACACCTTC. It yields the protein CSATDYGYTF.

Points on this clone: This sample includes further DNA sequences coding for the same CDR3. The chain has TRBV20-1 and TRBJ1-1; D call uncertain. V was clipped by 6 bases and J by 1 base, with 6 bases between them. This CDR3 has 11 amino acids. Germline V CDR1 and CDR2: DFQATT, SNEGSKA (reference sequence). In DNA, the CDR3 is TGCAGTGCCCCGGGGAACACTGAAGCTTTCTTT. Its protein product is CSAPGNTEAFF.

J is TRBJ2-2 and V is TRBV28; perhaps TRBD2 as D (6 bases). V lost 2 bases and J 3 bases, leaving 16 bases between the germline ends. CDR1 and CDR2 (germline): MDHEN, SYDVKM. The CDR3 runs to 17 residues. The CDR3: CASSLGRTGEDTGELFF. CDR3 bases: TGTGCCAGCAGTTTAGGTAGGACGGGAGAGGACACCGGGGAGCTGTTTTTT.

The gene calls are TRBV19 and TRBJ2-1; 8 bases match TRBD2. V was pared by 6 bases and J by 0 bases, with 4 bases of the junction left unmatched. Germline loops: CDR1 LNHDA, CDR2 SQIVND (reference sequence). This CDR3 has 15 residues. Written as DNA, the CDR3 is TGTGCCAGTAGATTAGCGGGATTCTCCTACAATGAGCAGTTCTTC. Its translation is CASRLAGFSYNEQFF.

This clone appeared a few times. The chain carries TRBV10-1 and TRBJ1-1; D ambiguous. With 5 bases removed from V and 5 bases from J, the gap between germline ends came to 6 bases. Germline CDR1 reads WNHNN; CDR2 reads SYGVQD (reference sequence). The CDR3 is 11 residues long. CDR3 in DNA: TGCGCCAGCAGTAACGGGACTGAAGCTTTCTTT. It codes for CASSNGTEAFF.

This sequence joins TRBV11-2 and TRBJ2-5; 14 bases agree with TRBD2. This CDR3 has 16 residues. The V gene end was trimmed by 5 bases and the J gene end by 4 bases; junction bases not matched to a gene: 6. Germline values: CDR1 SGHAT, CDR2 FQNNGV. CDR3 loop: CASSLGLAGGRETQYF. CDR3 DNA sequence: TGTGCCAGCAGCCTAGGACTAGCGGGAGGCAGAGAGACCCAGTACTTC. The full variable domain, its missing parts supplied by reference TRBV11-2 and TRBJ2-5, is EAGVAQSPRYKIIEKRQSVAFWCNPISGHATLYWYQQILGQGPKLLIQFQNNGVVDDSQLPKDRFSAERLKGVDSTLKIQPAKLEDSAVYLCASSLGLAGGRETQYFGPGTRLLVL.

The chain is built from TRBV5-1 and TRBJ2-1; tentatively, D is TRBD1 (5 bases). V was clipped by 0 bases and J by 4 bases, with 23 bases between them. Germline loops: CDR1 SGHRS, CDR2 YFSETQ. CDR3 length equals 19 residues. The CDR3 DNA is TGCGCCAGCAGCTTGGTGGGGATCGCGGAAGTAGGGGCTTACAATGAGCAGTTCTTC. Translated: CASSLVGIAEVGAYNEQFF.

V usage is TRBV6-1 and J usage is TRBJ2-7; maybe TRBD2 (6 bases). Germline V gene data show CDR1 as MNHNS and CDR2 as SASEGT. Trimming removed 2 bases at V and 2 bases at J, with 13 bases between. The CDR3 runs 15 residues. DNA of the CDR3: TGTGCCAGCAGTGAATCCACTAGCAGTACCTACGAGCAGTACTTC. It codes for CASSESTSSTYEQYF.

The J gene is TRBJ1-5, the V gene TRBV6-4, with D perhaps matching TRBD1 (5 bases). Trimming removed 3 bases from V and 5 bases from J, with 14 bases in between. Looked up from germline, CDR1 is MRHNA and CDR2 is SNTAGT. CDR3 length equals 15 residues. CDR3 coding DNA: TGTGCCAGCAGTGATCGGGCAGGGATAGATCAGCCCCAGCATTTT. It yields the protein CASSDRAGIDQPQHF.

The chain joins TRBV11-3 to TRBJ2-4, with D perhaps TRBD1 (6 bases). V shed 3 bases and J shed 1 base, with 13 bases lying between them. The germline V gene has CDR1 SGHNT and CDR2 YENEEA. This CDR3 has 16 amino acids. The CDR3 is CASSFTGPGAKNIQYF. Written as DNA, the CDR3 is TGTGCCAGCAGCTTTACAGGGCCGGGGGCCAAAAACATTCAGTACTTC.

This clone was recorded a few times. V usage is TRBV28 and J usage is TRBJ2-7, with 10 positions matching TRBD1. Germline assignment: CDR1 MDHEN and CDR2 SYDVKM. The CDR3 has 14 residues. The V gene end was trimmed by 6 bases and the J gene end by 4 bases; junction bases not matched to a gene: 6. In DNA, the CDR3 is TGTGCCAGCAGCCGACAGGGGGCGACTTACGAGCAGTACTTC. The encoded protein is CASSRQGATYEQYF. The whole variable domain, remainder taken from reference TRBV28 and TRBJ2-7, is DVKVTQSSRYLVKRTGEKVFLECVQDMDHENMFWYRQDPGLGLRLIYFSYDVKMKEKGDIPEGYSVSREKKERFSLILESASTNQTSMYLCASSRQGATYEQYFGPGTRLTVT.

The rearrangement uses TRBV19 and TRBJ2-5, with TRBD2 matching over 7 bases. CDR3 length equals 14 residues. The trim removed 7 bases at V and 7 bases at J, leaving 12 bases unmatched. Germline-derived CDR1 and CDR2 are LNHDA and SQIVND (reference sequence). This chain's CDR3 is CASTAREYPRTQYF. The CDR3 coding sequence is TGTGCCAGTACGGCGCGGGAGTATCCCCGGACCCAGTACTTC. The full variable domain, its missing parts supplied by reference TRBV19 and TRBJ2-5, is DGGITQSPKYLFRKEGQNVTLSCEQNLNHDAMYWYRQDPGQGLRLIYYSQIVNDFQKGDIAEGYSVSREKKESFPLTVTSAQKNPTAFYLCASTAREYPRTQYFGPGTRLLVL.

The chain carries TRBV5-1 and TRBJ2-2; 9 nucleotides agree with TRBD2. Per the germline V gene, CDR1 is SGHRS and CDR2 is YFSETQ. The V segment lost 0 bases and the J segment 2 bases; nucleotides outside the gene matches: 5. This CDR3 has 17 residues. The CDR3 DNA follows: TGCGCCAGCAGCTTGGAGCCTCTAGCGGGAAACACCGGGGAGCTGTTTTTT. As protein: CASSLEPLAGNTGELFF.

The rearrangement uses TRBV30 and TRBJ2-1; D ambiguous. This CDR3 comprises 14 residues. CDR1 and CDR2 from the germline V gene are GTSNPN and SVGIG (reference sequence). The germline V and J ends were trimmed by 0 bases and 3 bases, with 9 bases remaining between them. CDR3 in amino acids: CAWSVLDNYNEQFF. DNA of the CDR3: TGTGCCTGGAGTGTACTTGACAACTACAATGAGCAGTTCTTC.

On this clone: The sample holds other DNA sequences that translate to the same CDR3. The gene calls are TRBV5-1 and TRBJ2-7, with 10 nucleotides matching TRBD2. J lost 1 base, V lost 4 bases, and 8 bases had no gene match. The CDR3 has 16 amino acids. Germline V gives CDR1 SGHRS, CDR2 YFSETQ. The CDR3 DNA sequence: TGCGCCAGCAGCCCGTTAGCGGGAGGAAGTTCCTACGAGCAGTACTTC. Translating gives CASSPLAGGSSYEQYF.

The V gene is TRBV21-1, the J gene TRBJ2-5; TRBD2 is the table's D call, not checked against the DNA. TRBV21-1 counts as a pseudogene. The CDR3 contains 17 residues. For the CDR3, the DNA is TGTGCCAGCAGCAAGTGCATGCGCCGAATTTACCAAGAGACCCAGTACTTC. This translates into CASSKCMRRIYQETQYF.

The V and J genes are TRBV7-2 and TRBJ2-7; 7 nucleotides agree with TRBD1. The J segment lost 2 bases and the V segment lost 5 bases, leaving 12 bases of the junction unmatched. This CDR3 spans 16 amino acids. Germline CDR1 reads SGHTA; CDR2 reads FQGNSA. The chain's CDR3 is CASSPRGSGQPYEQYF. CDR3 DNA sequence: TGTGCCAGCAGCCCCAGGGGGTCGGGACAGCCCTACGAGCAGTACTTC.

This clone was seen only once. The rearrangement links TRBV27 to TRBJ1-1; 8 bases map to TRBD1. The germline CDR1 and CDR2 sequences are MNHEY and SMNVEV (reference sequence). This CDR3 has 16 amino acids. Trimming took 2 bases from V and 3 from J; bases not matched to a gene: 8. Here the CDR3 DNA reads TGTGCCAGCAGTTTAAGGGACAGGCCATCTTACACTGAAGCTTTCTTT. Its translation is CASSLRDRPSYTEAFF.

This chain joins TRBV6-1 and TRBJ1-5, with 7 bases matching TRBD1. CDR1 is MNHNS, CDR2 SASEGT, per germline. CDR3 size: 16 residues. J lost 6 bases, V lost 4 bases, and 12 bases had no gene match. CDR3 amino acids: CASSGARGRRGQPQHF. CDR3 DNA: TGTGCCAGCAGTGGTGCCAGGGGGAGGAGGGGTCAGCCCCAGCATTTT.

The chain carries TRBV28 and TRBJ1-5; possible D gene TRBD1, 6 bases. The germline V and J ends were trimmed by 0 bases and 2 bases, with 23 bases remaining between them. The CDR3 is 20 amino acids. Germline CDR1 and CDR2: MDHEN and SYDVKM. The CDR3 sequence is CASSLCISRGRGDGNQPQHF. As DNA, the CDR3 is TGTGCCAGCAGTTTATGCATCTCCCGGGGCAGGGGTGACGGCAATCAGCCCCAGCATTTT.